This T cell receptor (beta chain) originates from a study of immune cell composition in non-small cell lung cancer. This CDR3 is built from 13 residues. V was trimmed by 5 bases and J by 6 bases, leaving 12 bases between them. CDR1 SGHRS and CDR2 YFSETQ come from the germline V gene. Normal lung was sampled as far from the tumour as possible, at least 3 cm. Study-wide points: It was not proven that tumour-reactive clones equal dominant tumour-associated clones.

TCRdb's copy holds only in-frame clones and misses some; the assay was immunoSEQ multiplex PCR. Seen here are hundreds of clones, about two thirds observed once, and the top ten hold around a sixth. On this clone: Its antigen remains unknown.

The sequence was obtained from a human donor with non-small cell lung cancer. This rearrangement joins TRBV5-1 to TRBJ2-1; D gene unclear. Sequenced material: non-adjacent lung tissue. This chain's CDR3 is CASRTSNTNEQFF. CDR3 DNA sequence: TGCGCCAGCAGGACATCCAATACCAATGAGCAGTTCTTC.